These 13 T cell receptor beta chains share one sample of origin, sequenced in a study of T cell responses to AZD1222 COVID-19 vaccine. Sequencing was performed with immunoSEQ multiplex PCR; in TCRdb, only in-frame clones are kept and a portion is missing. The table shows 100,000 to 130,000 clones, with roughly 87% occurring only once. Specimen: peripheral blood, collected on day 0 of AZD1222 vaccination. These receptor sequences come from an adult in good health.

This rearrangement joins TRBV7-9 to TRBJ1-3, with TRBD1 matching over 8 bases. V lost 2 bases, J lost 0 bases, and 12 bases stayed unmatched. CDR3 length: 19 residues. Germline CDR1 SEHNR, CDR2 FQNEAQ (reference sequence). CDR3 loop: CASSLRETGGTRSGNTIYF. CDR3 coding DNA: TGTGCCAGCAGCTTACGAGAAACAGGGGGGACGCGCTCTGGAAACACCATATATTTT.

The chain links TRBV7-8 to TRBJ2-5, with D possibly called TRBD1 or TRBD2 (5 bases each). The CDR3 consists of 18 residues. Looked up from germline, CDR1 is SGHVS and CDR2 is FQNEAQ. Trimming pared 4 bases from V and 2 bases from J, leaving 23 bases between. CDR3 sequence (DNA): TGTGCCAGCAGCTCCCAAAATGTAAGGGGAGCCAGACAAGAGACCCAGTACTTC. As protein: CASSSQNVRGARQETQYF.

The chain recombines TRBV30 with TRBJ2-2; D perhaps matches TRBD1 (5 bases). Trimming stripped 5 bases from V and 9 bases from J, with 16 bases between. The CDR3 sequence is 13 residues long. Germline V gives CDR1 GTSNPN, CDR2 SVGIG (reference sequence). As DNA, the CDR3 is TGTGCCTGGGAGTCCCAGGGTGTTTGGGAGCTGTTTTTT. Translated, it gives CAWESQGVWELFF.

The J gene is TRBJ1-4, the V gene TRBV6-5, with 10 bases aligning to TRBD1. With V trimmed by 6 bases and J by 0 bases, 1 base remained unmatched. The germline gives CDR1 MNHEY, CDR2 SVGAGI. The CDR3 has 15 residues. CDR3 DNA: TGTGCCAGCAGGGACAGGGGGTCAACTAATGAAAAACTGTTTTTT. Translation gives CASRDRGSTNEKLFF.

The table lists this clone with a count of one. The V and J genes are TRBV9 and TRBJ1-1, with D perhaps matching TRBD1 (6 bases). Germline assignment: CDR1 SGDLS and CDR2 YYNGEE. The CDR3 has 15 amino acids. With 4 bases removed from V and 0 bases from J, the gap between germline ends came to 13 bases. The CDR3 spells CASSPGQFMNTEAFF. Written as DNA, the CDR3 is TGTGCCAGCAGCCCAGGACAGTTCATGAACACTGAAGCTTTCTTT.

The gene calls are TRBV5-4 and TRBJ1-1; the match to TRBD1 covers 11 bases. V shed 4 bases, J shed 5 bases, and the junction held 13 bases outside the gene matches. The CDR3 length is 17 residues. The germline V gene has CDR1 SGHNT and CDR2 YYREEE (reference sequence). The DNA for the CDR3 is TGTGCCAGCAGCCCACGGGGGACAGGGGGGTCGAGGACTGAAGCTTTCTTT. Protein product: CASSPRGTGGSRTEAFF.

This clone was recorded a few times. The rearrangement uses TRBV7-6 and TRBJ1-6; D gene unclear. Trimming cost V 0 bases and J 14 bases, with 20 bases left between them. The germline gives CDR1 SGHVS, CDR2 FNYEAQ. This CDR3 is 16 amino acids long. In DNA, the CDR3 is TGTGCCAGCAGCTTAGCGGCGGGAGAAGATGGCGCGGCCCTCCACTTT. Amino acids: CASSLAAGEDGAALHF.

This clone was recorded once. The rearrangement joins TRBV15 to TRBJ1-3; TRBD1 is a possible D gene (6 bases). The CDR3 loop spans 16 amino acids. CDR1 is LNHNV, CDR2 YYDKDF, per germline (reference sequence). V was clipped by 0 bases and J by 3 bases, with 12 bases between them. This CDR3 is CATSRDLGHIGNTIYF. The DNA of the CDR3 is TGTGCCACCAGCAGAGATTTGGGACATATTGGAAACACCATATATTTT.

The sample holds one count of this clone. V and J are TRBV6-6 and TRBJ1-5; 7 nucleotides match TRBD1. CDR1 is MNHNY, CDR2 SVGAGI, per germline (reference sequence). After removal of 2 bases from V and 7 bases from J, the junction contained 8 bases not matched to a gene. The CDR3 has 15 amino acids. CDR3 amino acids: CASSYGVDRAQPQHF. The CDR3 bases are TGTGCCAGCAGTTACGGAGTCGACAGGGCGCAGCCCCAGCATTTT.

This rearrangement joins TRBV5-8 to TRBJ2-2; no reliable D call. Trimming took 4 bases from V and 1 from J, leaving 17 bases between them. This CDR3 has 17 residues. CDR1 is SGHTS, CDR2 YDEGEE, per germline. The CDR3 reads CASSLGSEIMNTGELFF. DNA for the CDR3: TGTGCCAGCAGCCTCGGGTCAGAAATAATGAACACCGGGGAGCTGTTTTTT.

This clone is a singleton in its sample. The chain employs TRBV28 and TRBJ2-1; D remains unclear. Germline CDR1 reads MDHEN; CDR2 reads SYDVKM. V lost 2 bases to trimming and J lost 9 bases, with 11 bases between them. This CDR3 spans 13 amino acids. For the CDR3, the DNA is TGTGCCAGCAGTTTAGGGCCGGGTGCTGAGCAGTTCTTC. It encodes CASSLGPGAEQFF. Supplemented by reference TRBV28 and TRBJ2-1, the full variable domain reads DVKVTQSSRYLVKRTGEKVFLECVQDMDHENMFWYRQDPGLGLRLIYFSYDVKMKEKGDIPEGYSVSREKKERFSLILESASTNQTSMYLCASSLGPGAEQFFGPGTRLTVL.

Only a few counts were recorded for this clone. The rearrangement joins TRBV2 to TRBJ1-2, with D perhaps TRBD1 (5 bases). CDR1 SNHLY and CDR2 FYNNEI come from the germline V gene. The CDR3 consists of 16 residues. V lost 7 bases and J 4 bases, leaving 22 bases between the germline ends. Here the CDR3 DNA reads TGTGCCAGCAACGGGGGGAGGAGGAGGGTCGCCTATGGCTACACCTTC. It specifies CASNGGRRRVAYGYTF.

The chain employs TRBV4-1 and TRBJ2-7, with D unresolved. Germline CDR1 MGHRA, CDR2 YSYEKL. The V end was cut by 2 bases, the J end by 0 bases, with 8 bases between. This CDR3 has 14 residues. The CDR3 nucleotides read TGCGCCAGCAGCCAACCTAGGAGCTCCTACGAGCAGTACTTC. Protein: CASSQPRSSYEQYF.